One and the same sample provided the 27 T cell receptor beta chains below, sequenced in a study of T cells in Graves' hyperthyroidism and ophthalmopathy. TCR beta CDR3 regions were amplified from RNA transcripts. A first-round RT-PCR of the TCR CDR3 used the HTBI primer set. From the multiplex PCR reads, TCRdb called clonotypes with MiXCR, one entry per CDR3 protein. The sample has hundreds of thousands of distinct CDR3 sequences; around 13% are singletons. Sequencing input: blood. The receptor set was obtained from a woman between 18 and 30 years old with Graves' hyperthyroidism.

The sample holds a few counts of this clonotype. This chain links TRBV27 with TRBJ2-5; D gene unclear. The CDR3 runs 13 residues. V was shortened by 6 bases and J by 4 bases, with 12 bases between the two germline ends. Germline CDR1 is MNHEY and CDR2 is SMNVEV (reference sequence). DNA for the CDR3: TGTGCCAGCAGCCCTTTATTTCCAGAGACCCAGTACTTC. Protein sequence: CASSPLFPETQYF.

This clonotype was seen repeatedly, ten times or more. V usage is TRBV11-2 and J usage is TRBJ1-2; 9 bases match TRBD1. The germline V gene has CDR1 SGHAT and CDR2 FQNNGV. The CDR3 totals 17 residues. V lost 6 bases and J lost 4; bases outside the gene matches: 15. CDR3 sequence reads: CASSPSLRTGDVYGYTF. Here the CDR3 DNA reads TGTGCCAGCAGTCCATCACTTCGGACAGGGGACGTCTATGGCTACACCTTC.

This clonotype was seen only a few times. The chain carries TRBV3-1 and TRBJ2-2; perhaps TRBD2 as D (5 bases). The germline V and J ends were trimmed by 1 base and 5 bases, with 14 bases remaining between them. Germline loops: CDR1 LGHDT, CDR2 YNNKEL (reference sequence). The CDR3 runs 16 residues. DNA of the CDR3: TGTGCCAGCAGCCAAGGAGAGGACTGGTTTACCGGGGAGCTGTTTTTT. Encoded protein: CASSQGEDWFTGELFF. The variable domain in full, completed from reference TRBV3-1 and TRBJ2-2, reads DTAVSQTPKYLVTQMGNDKSIKCEQNLGHDTMYWYKQDSKKFLKIMFSYNNKELIINETVPNRFSPKSPDKAHLNLHINSLELGDSAVYFCASSQGEDWFTGELFFGEGSRLTVL.

The sample holds many counts of this clonotype. V usage is TRBV27 and J usage is TRBJ2-1; no definite D call. The V end lost 3 bases, the J end lost 0 bases, and 12 bases lay between the germline ends. This CDR3 is built from 16 residues. CDR1 is MNHEY and CDR2 is SMNVEV in the germline V gene (reference sequence). DNA for the CDR3: TGTGCCAGCAGTTTTCGGGCATCGGGCTCCTACAATGAGCAGTTCTTC. It is translated as CASSFRASGSYNEQFF.

In this sample, this clonotype turned up a few times. V and J are TRBV7-2 and TRBJ2-2; TRBD2 matches 9 bases. After removal of 1 base from V and 4 bases from J, the junction contained 4 bases not matched to a gene. The CDR3 is made up of 16 amino acids. The germline V gene encodes CDR1 SGHTA and CDR2 FQGNSA. Here the CDR3 DNA reads TGTGCCAGCAGCTTAGTCGGCGGGGGGGGCACCGGGGAGCTGTTTTTT. Its protein product is CASSLVGGGGTGELFF. The whole variable domain, filled in from reference TRBV7-2 and TRBJ2-2, reads GAGVSQSPSNKVTEKGKDVELRCDPISGHTALYWYRQSLGQGLEFLIYFQGNSAPDKSGLPSDRFSAERTGGSVSTLTIQRTQQEDSAVYLCASSLVGGGGTGELFFGEGSRLTVL.

The CDR3 nucleotides read TGTGCCAGTAGTAAATCCGGGACAGGGTTCAGCAATCAGCCCCAGCATTTT. Translation: CASSKSGTGFSNQPQHF. J is TRBJ1-5 and V is TRBV19, with 9 bases aligning to TRBD1. Germline loops: CDR1 LNHDA, CDR2 SQIVND (reference sequence). Trimming at V came to 4 bases and at J to 1 base, leaving 8 bases not matched to a gene. This CDR3 contains 17 residues.

This clonotype was seen only a few times. V is TRBV25-1 and J is TRBJ1-1, with no clear D. Germline loops: CDR1 MGHDK, CDR2 SYGVNS. V was clipped by 3 bases and J by 1 base, with 12 bases between them. The CDR3 runs to 15 residues. In nucleotides, the CDR3 is TGTGCCAGCAGTGACCTCACTCGAGAGAACACTGAAGCTTTCTTT. As protein: CASSDLTRENTEAFF.

This clonotype was recorded many times. The rearrangement uses TRBV27 and TRBJ2-7; no clear D gene. The germline V and J ends were trimmed by 6 bases and 6 bases, with 15 bases remaining between them. This CDR3 spans 13 amino acids. The V gene's germline CDR1 is MNHEY and CDR2 SMNVEV (reference sequence). The CDR3 loop is CASSPGNKGEQYF. CDR3 in DNA: TGTGCCAGCAGCCCAGGCAATAAAGGCGAGCAGTACTTC.

This clonotype was seen repeatedly, ten times or more. The chain couples TRBV12-3 or TRBV12-4 to TRBJ2-3, with TRBD2 identical over 7 bases. CDR3 length: 14 residues. J lost 2 bases, V lost 4 bases, and 3 bases had no gene match. In nucleotides, the CDR3 is TGTGCCAGCAGTTATGCGGGAGCCACAGATACGCAGTATTTT. This gives the protein CASSYAGATDTQYF.

This clonotype was counted ten times or more. The chain links TRBV6-1 to TRBJ2-7; the D call may be TRBD1 or TRBD2 (5 bases each). With 5 bases removed from V and 2 bases from J, the gap between germline ends came to 13 bases. The CDR3 consists of 14 residues. Germline CDR1 reads MNHNS; CDR2 reads SASEGT. The CDR3 region is CASSNRDGAYEQYF. CDR3 nucleotides: TGTGCCAGCAGTAACCGGGACGGTGCCTACGAGCAGTACTTC.

This clonotype was counted ten times or more. This chain uses TRBV11-2 with TRBJ1-6; D is possibly TRBD1 (5 bases). The CDR3 extends over 18 amino acids. CDR1 is SGHAT, CDR2 FQNNGV, per germline. The V end was cut by 5 bases, the J end by 0 bases, with 17 bases between. The CDR3 DNA reads TGTGCCAGCAGCCCCCAGATGGCAGGGAGCTCCTATAATTCACCCCTCCACTTT. This sequence encodes CASSPQMAGSSYNSPLHF. Using reference TRBV11-2 and TRBJ1-6 for the parts outside the CDR3, the full variable domain is EAGVAQSPRYKIIEKRQSVAFWCNPISGHATLYWYQQILGQGPKLLIQFQNNGVVDDSQLPKDRFSAERLKGVDSTLKIQPAKLEDSAVYLCASSPQMAGSSYNSPLHFGNGTRLTVT.

At least ten counts were recorded for this clonotype. The CDR3 coding sequence is TGTGCCAGCAGCCAAGATTACGGGTTGAGCACTGAAGCTTTCTTT. Amino acid sequence: CASSQDYGLSTEAFF. The chain is built from TRBV3-1 and TRBJ1-1; D unclear. The V end lost 0 bases, the J end lost 4 bases, and 12 bases lay between the germline ends. Germline values: CDR1 LGHDT, CDR2 YNNKEL (reference sequence). CDR3 length: 15 amino acids.

This clonotype was found a few times. Relative to the germline gene, one junction end is altered; a read error may explain this. This chain joins TRBV15 and TRBJ2-2; 7 bases fit TRBD2. The V gene's germline CDR1 is LNHNV and CDR2 YYDKDF (reference sequence). The CDR3 loop spans 15 amino acids. Here the CDR3 reads CATSRGGVDTGELFF. The CDR3 coding sequence is TGTGCCACCAGCCGTGGGGGGGTGGACACTGGGGAGCTGTTTTTT.

This clonotype occurred a few times. The CDR3 sequence: CASTNGWTDTQYF. CDR3 nucleotides: TGTGCCAGCACCAATGGATGGACAGATACGCAGTATTTT. This chain links TRBV28 with TRBJ2-3; no definite D call. Germline CDR1 is MDHEN and CDR2 is SYDVKM. The CDR3 is made up of 13 amino acids. The V end was cut by 7 bases, the J end by 3 bases, with 11 bases between.

This clonotype was counted ten times or more. The chain uses TRBV7-2 and TRBJ1-2, with D possibly being TRBD1 (6 bases). Germline CDR1 SGHTA, CDR2 FQGNSA. This CDR3 region has 14 residues. V shed 7 bases and J shed 2 bases, with 14 bases lying between them. CDR3 sequence: CASKDGQYNYGYTF. CDR3 DNA sequence: TGTGCCAGCAAAGACGGACAGTACAACTATGGCTACACCTTC.

There are many counts of this clonotype. The genes are TRBV20-1 and TRBJ1-5; no clear D. V gave up 5 bases and J gave up 3 bases, with 17 bases separating them. The CDR3 covers 15 residues. Germline V gene lookup returns CDR1 DFQATT and CDR2 SNEGSKA (reference sequence). CDR3 in amino acids: CSASRAEYLNQPQHF. For the CDR3, the DNA is TGCAGTGCTTCGAGGGCAGAATATCTCAATCAGCCCCAGCATTTT.

The J gene is TRBJ2-7, the V gene TRBV7-2; 8 bases map to TRBD2. Per the germline V gene, CDR1 is SGHTA and CDR2 is FQGNSA. After removal of 4 bases from V and 5 bases from J, the junction contained 34 bases not matched to a gene. The CDR3 runs 23 residues. CDR3 in amino acids: CASSSPFGAREAYSLRAGHEQYF. CDR3 DNA sequence: TGTGCCAGCAGCTCGCCGTTCGGGGCGCGGGAGGCGTATTCGCTACGAGCTGGGCACGAGCAGTACTTC.

Here the CDR3 reads CAWRQGFPYNEQFF. CDR3 coding DNA: TGTGCCTGGAGACAGGGGTTCCCCTACAATGAGCAGTTCTTC. This chain uses TRBV30 with TRBJ2-1; 7 bases agree with TRBD1. The CDR3 is 14 amino acids. The trim removed 3 bases at V and 2 bases at J, leaving 4 bases unmatched. CDR1 GTSNPN and CDR2 SVGIG come from the germline V gene (reference sequence).

This clonotype was recorded at least ten times. The chain's CDR3 is CAISDYPRTTQPYEQYF. CDR3 bases: TGTGCCATCAGTGATTACCCTCGGACAACTCAACCCTACGAGCAGTACTTC. This chain links TRBV10-3 with TRBJ2-7, with a tentative D call TRBD1 (5 bases). The CDR3 runs to 17 residues. Trimming shortened V by 3 bases and J by 2 bases, and 20 bases separated the two germline ends. Germline values: CDR1 ENHRY, CDR2 SYGVKD.

This clonotype was found many times. J is TRBJ1-5 and V is TRBV7-9; a possible D gene is TRBD1 (5 bases). This CDR3 is 16 amino acids long. Looked up from germline, CDR1 is SEHNR and CDR2 is FQNEAQ (reference sequence). Trimming took 2 bases from V and 3 from J, leaving 14 bases between them. The CDR3 bases are TGTGCCAGCAGCTTATCCGGGACGGAGTCCAATCAGCCCCAGCATTTT. Translation: CASSLSGTESNQPQHF.

This clonotype showed up just a few times. This chain joins TRBV27 and TRBJ2-1; 16 bases fit TRBD2. The CDR3 runs 18 residues. The germline V gene has CDR1 MNHEY and CDR2 SMNVEV (reference sequence). The J segment lost 7 bases and the V segment lost 6 bases, leaving 12 bases of the junction unmatched. CDR3 sequence (DNA): TGTGCCAGCAGGTCCCGGGGACTAGCGGGAGGGCCCAGGAATGAGCAGTTCTTC. As protein: CASRSRGLAGGPRNEQFF.

With regard to this clonotype: One base away lies a much larger clone, so this may be a sequencing read error. The chain links TRBV12-3 or TRBV12-4 to TRBJ2-1; TRBD2 matches 11 bases. Near its end, the DNA agrees better with TRBJ2-7, so the J call may be wrong. The CDR3 is 18 amino acids. This chain's CDR3 is CASSLAQTGTSGYNEQYF. The CDR3 nucleotides are TGTGCCAGCAGCTTAGCACAGACCGGGACTAGCGGATACAATGAGCAGTACTTC.

This clonotype was detected many times. The J gene is TRBJ2-2, the V gene TRBV7-9, with D possibly matching TRBD1 (6 bases). Between the trimmed V and J ends, which lost 5 bases and 0 bases, there was a span of 13 bases. The CDR3 consists of 16 residues. In germline, CDR1 is SEHNR, CDR2 FQNEAQ (reference sequence). The CDR3 nucleotides are TGTGCCAGCAGCCCAACCGGGACAACGAACACCGGGGAGCTGTTTTTT. Translation gives CASSPTGTTNTGELFF.

Worth noting for this clonotype: A much larger clone lies a single base off, so this may be a read error. This chain connects TRBV6-2 or TRBV6-3 to TRBJ2-1; no firm D call. The germline V and J ends were trimmed by 0 bases and 10 bases, with 10 bases remaining between them. The germline CDR1 and CDR2 sequences are MNHEY and SVGEGT. The CDR3 length is 13 residues. CDR3 residues: CASSYSLTSEQFF. The CDR3, as DNA: TGTGCCAGCAGTTACTCGTTAACAAGCGAGCAGTTCTTC.

This clonotype was seen a handful of times. This may arise from a read error, as a much more abundant clone is one base away. This chain uses TRBV18 with TRBJ1-1; D is unresolved. This CDR3 region has 15 residues. Germline-derived CDR1 and CDR2 are KGHSH and LQKENI. V lost 4 bases and J 1 base, leaving 13 bases between the germline ends. CDR3 nucleotides: TGTGCCAGCTCACTGGCACAGCGTAAGAACACTGAAGCTTTCTTT. It translates to CASSLAQRKNTEAFF.

This clonotype was detected a few times. The genes are TRBV6-1 and TRBJ1-1; TRBD1 aligns across 10 bases. This CDR3 is 15 amino acids long. CDR1 is MNHNS, CDR2 SASEGT, per germline. The J segment lost 4 bases and the V segment lost 5 bases, leaving 7 bases of the junction unmatched. CDR3 sequence: CASSNRQGAITEAFF. The DNA of the CDR3 is TGTGCCAGCAGTAACAGACAGGGGGCAATCACTGAAGCTTTCTTT.

The genes are TRBV18 and TRBJ1-4, with D possibly being TRBD1 (6 bases). The CDR3 runs 15 residues. The V end was cut by 3 bases, the J end by 7 bases, with 15 bases between. Germline V CDR1 and CDR2: KGHSH, LQKENI. As DNA, the CDR3 is TGTGCCAGCTCACCGGCCGGGGGCGCAGGTGAAAAACTGTTTTTT. Translating gives CASSPAGGAGEKLFF.